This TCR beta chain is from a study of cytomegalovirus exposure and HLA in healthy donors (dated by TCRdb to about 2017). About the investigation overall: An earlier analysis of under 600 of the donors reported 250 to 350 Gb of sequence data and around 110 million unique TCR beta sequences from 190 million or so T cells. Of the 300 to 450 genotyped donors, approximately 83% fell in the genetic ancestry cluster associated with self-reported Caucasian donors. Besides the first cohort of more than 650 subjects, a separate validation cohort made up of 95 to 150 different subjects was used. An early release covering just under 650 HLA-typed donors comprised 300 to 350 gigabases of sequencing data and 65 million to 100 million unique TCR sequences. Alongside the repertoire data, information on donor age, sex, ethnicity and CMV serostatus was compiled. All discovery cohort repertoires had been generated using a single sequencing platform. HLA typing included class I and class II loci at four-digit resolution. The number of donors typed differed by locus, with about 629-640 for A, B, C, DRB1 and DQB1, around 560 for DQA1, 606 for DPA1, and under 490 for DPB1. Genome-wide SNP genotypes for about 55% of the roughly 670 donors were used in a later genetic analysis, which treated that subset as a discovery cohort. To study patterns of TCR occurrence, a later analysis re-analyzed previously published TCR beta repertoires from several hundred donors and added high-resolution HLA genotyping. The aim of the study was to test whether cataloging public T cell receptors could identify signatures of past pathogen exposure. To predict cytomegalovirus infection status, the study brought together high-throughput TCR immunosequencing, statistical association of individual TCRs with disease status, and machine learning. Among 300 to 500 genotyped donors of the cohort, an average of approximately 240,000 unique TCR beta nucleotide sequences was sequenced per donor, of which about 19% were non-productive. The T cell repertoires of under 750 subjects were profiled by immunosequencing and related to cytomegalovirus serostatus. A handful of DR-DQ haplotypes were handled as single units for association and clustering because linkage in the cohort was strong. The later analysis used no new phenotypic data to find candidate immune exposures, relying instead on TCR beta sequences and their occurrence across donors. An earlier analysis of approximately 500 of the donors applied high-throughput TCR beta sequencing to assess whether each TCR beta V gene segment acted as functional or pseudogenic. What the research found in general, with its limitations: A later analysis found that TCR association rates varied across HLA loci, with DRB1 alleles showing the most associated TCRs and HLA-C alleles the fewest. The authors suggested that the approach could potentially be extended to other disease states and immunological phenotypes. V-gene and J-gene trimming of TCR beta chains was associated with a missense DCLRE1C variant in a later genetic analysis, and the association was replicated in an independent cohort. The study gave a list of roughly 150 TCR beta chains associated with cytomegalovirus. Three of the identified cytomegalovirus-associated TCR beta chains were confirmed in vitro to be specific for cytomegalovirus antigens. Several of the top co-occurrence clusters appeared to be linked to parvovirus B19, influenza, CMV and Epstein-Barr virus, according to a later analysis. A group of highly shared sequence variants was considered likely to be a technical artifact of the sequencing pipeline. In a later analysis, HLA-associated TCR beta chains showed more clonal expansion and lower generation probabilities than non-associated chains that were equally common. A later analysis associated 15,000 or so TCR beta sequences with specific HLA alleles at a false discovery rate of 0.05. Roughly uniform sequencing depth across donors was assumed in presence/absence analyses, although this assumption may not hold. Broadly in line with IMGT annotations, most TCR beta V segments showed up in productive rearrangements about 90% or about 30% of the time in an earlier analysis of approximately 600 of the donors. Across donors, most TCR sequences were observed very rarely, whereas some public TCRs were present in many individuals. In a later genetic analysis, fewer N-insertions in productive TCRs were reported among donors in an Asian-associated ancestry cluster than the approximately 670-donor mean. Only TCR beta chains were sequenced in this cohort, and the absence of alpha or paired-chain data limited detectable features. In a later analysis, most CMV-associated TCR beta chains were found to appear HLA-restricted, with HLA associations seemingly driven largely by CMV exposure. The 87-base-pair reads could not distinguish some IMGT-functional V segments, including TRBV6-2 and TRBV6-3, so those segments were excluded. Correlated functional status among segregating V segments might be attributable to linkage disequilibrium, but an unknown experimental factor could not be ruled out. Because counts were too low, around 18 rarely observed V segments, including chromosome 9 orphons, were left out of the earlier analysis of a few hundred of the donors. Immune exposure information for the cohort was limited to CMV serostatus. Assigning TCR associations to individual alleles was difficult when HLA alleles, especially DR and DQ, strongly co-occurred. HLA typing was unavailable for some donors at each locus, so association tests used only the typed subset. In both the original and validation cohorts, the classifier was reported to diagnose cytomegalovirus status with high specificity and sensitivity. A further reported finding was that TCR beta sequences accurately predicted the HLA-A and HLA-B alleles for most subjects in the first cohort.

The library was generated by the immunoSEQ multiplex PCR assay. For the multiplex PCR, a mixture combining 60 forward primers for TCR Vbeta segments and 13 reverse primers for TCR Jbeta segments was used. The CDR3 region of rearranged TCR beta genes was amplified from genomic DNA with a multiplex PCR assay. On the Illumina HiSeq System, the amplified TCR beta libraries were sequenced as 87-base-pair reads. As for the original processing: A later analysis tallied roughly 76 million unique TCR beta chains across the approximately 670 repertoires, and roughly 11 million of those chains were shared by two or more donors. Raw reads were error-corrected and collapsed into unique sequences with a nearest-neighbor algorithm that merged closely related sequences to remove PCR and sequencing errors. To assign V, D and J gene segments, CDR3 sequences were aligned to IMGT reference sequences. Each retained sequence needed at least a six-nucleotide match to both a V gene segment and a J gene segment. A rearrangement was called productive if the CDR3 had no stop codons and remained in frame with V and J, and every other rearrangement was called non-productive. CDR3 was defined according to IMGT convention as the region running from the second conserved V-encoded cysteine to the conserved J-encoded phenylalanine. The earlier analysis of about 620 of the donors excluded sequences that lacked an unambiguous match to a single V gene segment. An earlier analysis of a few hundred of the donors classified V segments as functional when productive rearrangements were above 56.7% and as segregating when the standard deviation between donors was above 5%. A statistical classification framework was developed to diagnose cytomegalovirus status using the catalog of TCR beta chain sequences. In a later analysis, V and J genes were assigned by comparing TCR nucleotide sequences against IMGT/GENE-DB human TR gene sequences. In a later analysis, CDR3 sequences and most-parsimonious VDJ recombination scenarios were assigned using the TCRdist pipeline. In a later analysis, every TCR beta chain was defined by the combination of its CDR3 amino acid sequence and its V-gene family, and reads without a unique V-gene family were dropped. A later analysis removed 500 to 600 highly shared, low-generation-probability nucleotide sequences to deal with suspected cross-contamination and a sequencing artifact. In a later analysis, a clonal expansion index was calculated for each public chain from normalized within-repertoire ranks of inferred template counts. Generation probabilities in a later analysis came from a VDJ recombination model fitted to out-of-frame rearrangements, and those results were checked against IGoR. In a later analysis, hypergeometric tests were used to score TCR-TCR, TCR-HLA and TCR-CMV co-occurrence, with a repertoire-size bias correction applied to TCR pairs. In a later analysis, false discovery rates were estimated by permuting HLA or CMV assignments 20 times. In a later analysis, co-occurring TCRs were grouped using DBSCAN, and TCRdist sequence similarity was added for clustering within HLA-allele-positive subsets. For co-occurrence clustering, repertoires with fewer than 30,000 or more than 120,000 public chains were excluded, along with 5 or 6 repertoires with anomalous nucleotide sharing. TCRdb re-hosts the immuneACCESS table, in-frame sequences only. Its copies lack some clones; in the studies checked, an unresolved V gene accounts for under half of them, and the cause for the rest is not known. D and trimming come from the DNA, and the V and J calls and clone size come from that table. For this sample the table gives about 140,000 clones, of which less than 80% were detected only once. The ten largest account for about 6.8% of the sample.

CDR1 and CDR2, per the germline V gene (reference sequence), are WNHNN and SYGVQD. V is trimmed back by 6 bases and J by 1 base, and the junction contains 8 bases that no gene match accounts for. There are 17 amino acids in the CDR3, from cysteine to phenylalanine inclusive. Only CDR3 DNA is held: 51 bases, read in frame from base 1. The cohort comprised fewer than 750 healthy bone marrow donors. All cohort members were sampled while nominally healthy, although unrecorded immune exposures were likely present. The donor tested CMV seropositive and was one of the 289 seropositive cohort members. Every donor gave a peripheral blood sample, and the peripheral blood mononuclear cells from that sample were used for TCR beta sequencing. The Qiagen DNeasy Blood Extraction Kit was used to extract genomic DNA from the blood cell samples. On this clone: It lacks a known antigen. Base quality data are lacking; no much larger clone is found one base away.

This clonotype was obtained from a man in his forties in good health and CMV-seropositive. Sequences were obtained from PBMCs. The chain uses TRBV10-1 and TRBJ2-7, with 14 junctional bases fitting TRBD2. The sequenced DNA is TGCGCCAGCAGGAGTGGACTAGCGGGAGGCCGATCCTACGAGCAGTACTTC. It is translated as CASRSGLAGGRSYEQYF.